This T cell receptor (beta chain) appears in the sequencing data of a study of regulatory T cells in long-lasting Graves disease. The CDR3 sequence is 12 residues long. CDR1 and CDR2 from the germline V gene are LGHDT and YNNKEL (reference sequence). About this clonotype itself: This may stem from a read error, because a much larger clone lies one nucleotide away.

Combining iRepertoire HTBI primers with Arm-PCR of CDR3 regions, the authors built TCR beta libraries. TCRdb used MiXCR to reprocess the multiplex PCR reads, holding one entry per CDR3 protein. The repertoire consists of 550,000 to 700,000 distinct CDR3 sequences, with 15% to 20% occurring once and the leading ten covering approximately 12%. Time point described: newly diagnosed GD, antithyroid drugs for less than 3 months. RNA from PBMCs was the source of the TCR library. These records were also assigned to another study, of T cells in Graves' hyperthyroidism and ophthalmopathy.

Material: peripheral blood mononuclear cells (PBMCs), obtained at new diagnosis, from a patient treated with antithyroid drugs. This sequence was found in a man between 18 and 29 years old with Graves disease. The chain uses TRBV3-1 and TRBJ1-2, with D maybe TRBD1 (5 bases). This CDR3 is CARSPSSGGYTF. CDR3 bases: TGTGCCCGCAGCCCGAGCTCAGGGGGCTACACCTTC.